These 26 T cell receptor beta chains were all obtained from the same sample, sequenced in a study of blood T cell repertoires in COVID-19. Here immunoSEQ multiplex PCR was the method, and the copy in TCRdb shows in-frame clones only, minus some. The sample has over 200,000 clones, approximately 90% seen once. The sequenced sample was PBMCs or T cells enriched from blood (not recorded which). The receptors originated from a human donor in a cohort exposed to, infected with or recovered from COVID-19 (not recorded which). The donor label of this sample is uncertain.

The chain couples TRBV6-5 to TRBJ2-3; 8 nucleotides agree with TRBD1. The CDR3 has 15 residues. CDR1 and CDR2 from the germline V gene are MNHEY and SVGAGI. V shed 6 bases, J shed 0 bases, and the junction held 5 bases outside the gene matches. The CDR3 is CASRGTGPSTDTQYF. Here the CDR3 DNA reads TGTGCCAGCAGAGGGACAGGACCTAGCACAGATACGCAGTATTTT.

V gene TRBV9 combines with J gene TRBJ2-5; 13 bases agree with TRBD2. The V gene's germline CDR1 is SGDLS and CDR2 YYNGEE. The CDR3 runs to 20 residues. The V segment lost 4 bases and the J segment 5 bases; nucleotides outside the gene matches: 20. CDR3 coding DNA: TGTGCCAGCAGCTCCCCCCTGGGAACTAGCGGGGGGGCCCCGCTTGAGACCCAGTACTTC. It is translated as CASSSPLGTSGGAPLETQYF.

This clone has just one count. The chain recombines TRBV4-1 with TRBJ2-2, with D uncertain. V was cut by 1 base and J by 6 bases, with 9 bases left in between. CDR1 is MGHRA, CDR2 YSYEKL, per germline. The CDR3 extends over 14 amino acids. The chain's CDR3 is CASSQGYLAGELFF. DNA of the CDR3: TGCGCCAGCAGCCAAGGATATCTAGCCGGGGAGCTGTTTTTT.

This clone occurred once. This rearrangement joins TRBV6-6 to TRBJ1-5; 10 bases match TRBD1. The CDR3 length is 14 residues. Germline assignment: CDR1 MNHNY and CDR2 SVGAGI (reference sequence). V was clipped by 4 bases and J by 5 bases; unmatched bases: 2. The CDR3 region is CASSSTGGHQPQHF. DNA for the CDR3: TGTGCCAGCAGTTCGACAGGGGGCCATCAGCCCCAGCATTTT.

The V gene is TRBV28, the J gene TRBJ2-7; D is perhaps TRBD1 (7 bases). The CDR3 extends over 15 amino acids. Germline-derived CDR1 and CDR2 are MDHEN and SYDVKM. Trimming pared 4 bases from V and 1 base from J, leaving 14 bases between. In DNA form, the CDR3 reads TGTGCCAGCAGTTCAACACAGGGGAGGTCCTACGAGCAGTACTTC. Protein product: CASSSTQGRSYEQYF.

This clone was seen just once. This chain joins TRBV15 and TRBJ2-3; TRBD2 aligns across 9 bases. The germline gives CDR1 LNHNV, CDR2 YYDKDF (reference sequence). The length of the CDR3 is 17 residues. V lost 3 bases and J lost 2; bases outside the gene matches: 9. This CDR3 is CATSRSRLAGFTDTQYF. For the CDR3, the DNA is TGTGCCACCAGCAGGTCCCGGCTAGCGGGGTTCACAGATACGCAGTATTTT. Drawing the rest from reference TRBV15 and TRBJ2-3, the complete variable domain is DAMVIQNPRYQVTQFGKPVTLSCSQTLNHNVMYWYQQKSSQAPKLLFHYYDKDFNNEADTPDNFQSRRPNTSFCFLDIRSPGLGDTAMYLCATSRSRLAGFTDTQYFGPGTRLTVL.

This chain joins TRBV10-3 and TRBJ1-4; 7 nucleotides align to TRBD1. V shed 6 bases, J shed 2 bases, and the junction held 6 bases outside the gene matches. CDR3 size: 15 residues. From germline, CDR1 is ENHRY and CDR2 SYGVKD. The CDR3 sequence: CAISPGDSTNEKLFF. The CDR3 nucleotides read TGTGCCATCAGCCCGGGGGACAGTACTAATGAAAAACTGTTTTTT.

CDR3 region: CASSSGTGPTGELFF. The CDR3 nucleotides read TGTGCCAGCAGTTCCGGGACAGGGCCCACCGGGGAGCTGTTTTTT. The gene calls are TRBV5-8 and TRBJ2-2, with 9 positions matching TRBD1. Germline-derived CDR1 and CDR2 are SGHTS and YDEGEE. This CDR3 region has 15 residues. Trimming removed 5 bases from V and 4 bases from J; junction bases left unmatched: 6.

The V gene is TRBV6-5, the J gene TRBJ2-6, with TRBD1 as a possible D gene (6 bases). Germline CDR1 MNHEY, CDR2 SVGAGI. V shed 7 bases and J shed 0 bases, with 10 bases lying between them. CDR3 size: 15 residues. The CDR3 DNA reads TGTGCCAGCACCAGGGGCCTCTCTGGGGCCAACGTCCTGACTTTC. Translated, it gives CASTRGLSGANVLTF.

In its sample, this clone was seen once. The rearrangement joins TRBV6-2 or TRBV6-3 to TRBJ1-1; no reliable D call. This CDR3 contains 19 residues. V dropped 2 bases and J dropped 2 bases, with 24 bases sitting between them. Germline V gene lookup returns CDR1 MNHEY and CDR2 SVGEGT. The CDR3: CASSYPTPERPRPNTEAFF. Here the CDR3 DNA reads TGTGCCAGCAGTTACCCAACTCCTGAGCGACCGAGGCCTAACACTGAAGCTTTCTTT.

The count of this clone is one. CDR3 in DNA: TGCGCCAGCAGCTTGGAACAGGGGATGACTAATGAAAAACTGTTTTTT. This encodes CASSLEQGMTNEKLFF. V gene TRBV5-1 combines with J gene TRBJ1-4; TRBD1 agrees at 7 bases. The germline gives CDR1 SGHRS, CDR2 YFSETQ. This CDR3 comprises 16 residues. V shed 0 bases and J 2 bases; nucleotides not matched to a gene: 4.

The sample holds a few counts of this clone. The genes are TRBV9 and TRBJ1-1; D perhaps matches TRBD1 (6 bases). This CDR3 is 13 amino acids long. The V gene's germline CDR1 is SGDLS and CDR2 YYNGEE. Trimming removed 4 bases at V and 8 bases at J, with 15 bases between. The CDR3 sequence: CASSPQQGSEAFF. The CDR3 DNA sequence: TGTGCCAGCAGCCCACAACAGGGATCCGAAGCTTTCTTT.

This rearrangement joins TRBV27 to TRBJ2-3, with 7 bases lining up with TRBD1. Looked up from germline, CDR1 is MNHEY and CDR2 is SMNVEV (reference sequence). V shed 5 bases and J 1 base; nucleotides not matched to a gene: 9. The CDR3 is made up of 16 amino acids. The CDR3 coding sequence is TGTGCCAGCAGTCAATACAGGGGATTGCGCACAGATACGCAGTATTTT. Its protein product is CASSQYRGLRTDTQYF.

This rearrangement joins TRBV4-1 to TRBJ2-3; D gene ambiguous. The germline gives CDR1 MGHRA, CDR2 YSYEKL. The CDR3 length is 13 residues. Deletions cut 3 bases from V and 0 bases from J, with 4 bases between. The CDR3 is CASSQASTDTQYF. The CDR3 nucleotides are TGCGCCAGCAGCCAGGCTAGCACAGATACGCAGTATTTT.

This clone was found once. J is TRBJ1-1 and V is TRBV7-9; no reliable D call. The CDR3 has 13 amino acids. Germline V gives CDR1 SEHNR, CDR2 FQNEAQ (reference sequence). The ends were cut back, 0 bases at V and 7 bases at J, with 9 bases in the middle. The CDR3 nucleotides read TGTGCCAGCAGCTTAGCTTTGGAGAATGAAGCTTTCTTT. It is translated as CASSLALENEAFF.

The CDR3 region has the DNA TGTGCCAGCAGTACAAGGAGTGAGATGAACACTGAAGCTTTCTTT. It codes for CASSTRSEMNTEAFF. The chain carries TRBV27 and TRBJ1-1; D is unresolved. CDR1 is MNHEY, CDR2 SMNVEV, per germline (reference sequence). Deletions cut 5 bases from V and 0 bases from J, with 13 bases between. The CDR3 runs 15 residues.

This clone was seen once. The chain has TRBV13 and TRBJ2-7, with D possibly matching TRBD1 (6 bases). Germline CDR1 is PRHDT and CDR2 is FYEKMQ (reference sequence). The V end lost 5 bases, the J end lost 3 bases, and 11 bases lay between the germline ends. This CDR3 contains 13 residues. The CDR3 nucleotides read TGTGCCAGCAGCGTGGACAGAAACTACGAGCAGTACTTC. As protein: CASSVDRNYEQYF.

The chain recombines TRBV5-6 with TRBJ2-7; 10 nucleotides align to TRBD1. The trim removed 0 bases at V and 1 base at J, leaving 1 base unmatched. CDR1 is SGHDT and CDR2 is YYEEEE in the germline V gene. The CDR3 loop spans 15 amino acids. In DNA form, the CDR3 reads TGTGCCAGCAGCTTGGTGGGACAGGGGTCCTACGAGCAGTACTTC. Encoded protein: CASSLVGQGSYEQYF.

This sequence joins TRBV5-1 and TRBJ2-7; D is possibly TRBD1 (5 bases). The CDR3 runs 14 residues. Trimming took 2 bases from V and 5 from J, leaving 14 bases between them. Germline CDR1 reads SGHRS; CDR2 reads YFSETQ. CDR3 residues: CASSFRQGEDEQYF. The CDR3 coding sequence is TGCGCCAGCAGCTTTCGGCAGGGCGAAGACGAGCAGTACTTC.

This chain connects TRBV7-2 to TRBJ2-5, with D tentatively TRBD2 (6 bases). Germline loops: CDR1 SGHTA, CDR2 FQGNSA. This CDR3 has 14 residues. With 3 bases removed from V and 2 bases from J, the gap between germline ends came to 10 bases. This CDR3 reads CASSFRGRQETQYF. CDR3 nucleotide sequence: TGTGCCAGCAGCTTCCGGGGGAGACAAGAGACCCAGTACTTC.

The CDR3, as DNA: TGTGCCAGCAGCCCAACACCCAACACTGAAGCTTTCTTT. This translates into CASSPTPNTEAFF. The chain links TRBV11-1 to TRBJ1-1; D is ambiguous. The ends were cut back, 5 bases at V and 2 bases at J, with 9 bases in the middle. From germline, CDR1 is SGHAT and CDR2 FQDESV (reference sequence). This CDR3 is 13 amino acids long.

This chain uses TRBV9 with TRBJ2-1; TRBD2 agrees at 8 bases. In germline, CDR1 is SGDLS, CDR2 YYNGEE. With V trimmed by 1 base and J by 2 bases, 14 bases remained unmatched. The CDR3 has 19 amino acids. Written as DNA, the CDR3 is TGTGCCAGCAGCGTAAGAAACGCGGGAGGCGGGGCCCCCTACAATGAGCAGTTCTTC. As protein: CASSVRNAGGGAPYNEQFF.

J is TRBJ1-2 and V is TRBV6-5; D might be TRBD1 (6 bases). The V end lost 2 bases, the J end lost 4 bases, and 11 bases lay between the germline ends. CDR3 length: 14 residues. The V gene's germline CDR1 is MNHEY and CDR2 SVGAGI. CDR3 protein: CASSYRGGGYGYTF. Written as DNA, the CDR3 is TGTGCCAGCAGTTACAGGGGGGGCGGCTATGGCTACACCTTC.

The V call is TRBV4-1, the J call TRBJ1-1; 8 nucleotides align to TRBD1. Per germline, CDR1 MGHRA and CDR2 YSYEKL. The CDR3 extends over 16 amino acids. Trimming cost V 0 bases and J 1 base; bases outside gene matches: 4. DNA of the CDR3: TGCGCCAGCAGCCAAGATAGAGACAGGGGGAACACTGAAGCTTTCTTT. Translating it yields CASSQDRDRGNTEAFF.

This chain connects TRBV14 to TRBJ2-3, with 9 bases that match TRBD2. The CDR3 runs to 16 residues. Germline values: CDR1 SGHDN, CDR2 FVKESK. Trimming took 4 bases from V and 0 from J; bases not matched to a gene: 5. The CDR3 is CASSLLAGSSTDTQYF. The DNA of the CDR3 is TGTGCCAGCAGCCTTCTAGCGGGGTCTAGCACAGATACGCAGTATTTT.

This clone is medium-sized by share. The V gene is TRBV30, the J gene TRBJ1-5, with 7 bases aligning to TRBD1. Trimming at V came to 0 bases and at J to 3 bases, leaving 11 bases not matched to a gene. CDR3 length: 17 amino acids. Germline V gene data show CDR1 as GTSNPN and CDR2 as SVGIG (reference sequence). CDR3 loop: CAWSVGGFREYNQPQHF. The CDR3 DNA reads TGTGCCTGGAGTGTAGGGGGCTTCAGGGAATACAATCAGCCCCAGCATTTT.